The 4 T cell receptor beta chains below all came from one sample that was sequenced in a study of radiotherapy plus CTLA-4 blockade in lung cancer. Repertoires were generated with immunoSEQ multiplex PCR, while TCRdb's copy carries only in-frame clones and drops some. The table includes approximately 40,000 clones, roughly 77% detected once. Material: peripheral blood, obtained from a patient treated with radiotherapy plus ipilimumab. The source is a human donor with non-small cell lung cancer who had stable disease on radiotherapy plus ipilimumab.

This clone was counted only a few times. The chain couples TRBV6-5 to TRBJ1-3; 9 bases are shared with TRBD1. Germline V gene data show CDR1 as MNHEY and CDR2 as SVGAGI. V trimming: 6 bases; J trimming: 4 bases; junction bases outside the gene matches: 4. The CDR3 loop spans 14 amino acids. The CDR3 loop is CASRRDREGNTIYF. The CDR3 DNA follows: TGTGCCAGCAGGCGGGACAGGGAAGGAAACACCATATATTTT.

The V and J genes are TRBV28 and TRBJ1-1, with D perhaps matching TRBD1 (5 bases). This CDR3 is 16 amino acids long. V was shortened by 2 bases and J by 1 base, with 14 bases between the two germline ends. CDR1 and CDR2 (germline): MDHEN, SYDVKM. The CDR3: CASSLGAGWANTEAFF. DNA for the CDR3: TGTGCCAGCAGTTTAGGGGCAGGGTGGGCGAACACTGAAGCTTTCTTT.

This clone was seen just once. The genes are TRBV30 and TRBJ2-7, with TRBD1 matching over 9 bases. The CDR3 sequence is 14 residues long. Trimming at V came to 4 bases and at J to 6 bases, leaving 10 bases not matched to a gene. Germline V gene sequence: CDR1 GTSNPN, CDR2 SVGIG (reference sequence). CDR3 in amino acids: CAWTPGDRDSEQYF. In DNA form, the CDR3 reads TGTGCCTGGACGCCGGGGGACAGGGACAGCGAGCAGTACTTC.

The gene calls are TRBV27 and TRBJ1-3; D might be TRBD1 (6 bases). The germline gives CDR1 MNHEY, CDR2 SMNVEV (reference sequence). The CDR3 is made up of 14 amino acids. The ends were cut back, 3 bases at V and 4 bases at J, with 10 bases in the middle. CDR3 in DNA: TGTGCCAGCAGTTTTACAGGGTTCGGAAACACCATATATTTT. This sequence encodes CASSFTGFGNTIYF.